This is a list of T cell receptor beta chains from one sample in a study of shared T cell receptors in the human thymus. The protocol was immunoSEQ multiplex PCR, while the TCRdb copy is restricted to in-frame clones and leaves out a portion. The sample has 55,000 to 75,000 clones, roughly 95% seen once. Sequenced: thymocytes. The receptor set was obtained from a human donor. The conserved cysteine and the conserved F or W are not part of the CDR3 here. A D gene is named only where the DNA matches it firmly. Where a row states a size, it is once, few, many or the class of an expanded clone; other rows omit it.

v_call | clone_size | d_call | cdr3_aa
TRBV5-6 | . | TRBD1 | ASSLNWDREFNTEAF
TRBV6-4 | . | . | ASSERGTSTDTQY
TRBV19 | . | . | ASSTGVIGELF
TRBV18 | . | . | ASSPTEGYVRSAASPLH
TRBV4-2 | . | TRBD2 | ASSQDSGLAREQY
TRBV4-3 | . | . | ASSQAAANEQF
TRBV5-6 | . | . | ASKTGNSPLH
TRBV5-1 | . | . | ASSLQGPDTQY
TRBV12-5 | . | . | ASGSPNSYNEQF
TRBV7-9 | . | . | ASSLVSGYDEQY
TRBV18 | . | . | ASSPGQTAHEAF
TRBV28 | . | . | ASSLVLGPSSYEQY
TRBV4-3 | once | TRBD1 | ASSQGDRVWNGYT
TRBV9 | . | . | ASSPGRVIDSPLH
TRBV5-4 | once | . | ASSSALLEGGGQLHYGYT
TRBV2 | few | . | ASSEGVSHATNEKLF
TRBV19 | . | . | ASSTLFRPGANVLT
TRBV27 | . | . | ASSLTYTDVNEKLF
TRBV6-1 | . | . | ASSERGASLEAF
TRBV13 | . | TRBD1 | ASSDRTGANYGYT
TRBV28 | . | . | ASSLRQGRPQEKLF
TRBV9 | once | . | ASSEQDQGYLAKNIQY
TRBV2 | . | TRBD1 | ASSPPDRGFEKLF
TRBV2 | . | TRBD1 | ASSEGQGVFNEKLF
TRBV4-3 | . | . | ASSQDRGGHSNYGYT
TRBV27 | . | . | ASSPCVGGCSGANVLT
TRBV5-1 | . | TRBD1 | ASSVGRTGGPANYGYT
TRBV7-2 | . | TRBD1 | ASSSLQGSQPQH
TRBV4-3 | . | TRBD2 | ASRPRAGESTDTQY
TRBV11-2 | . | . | ASSLVPSSTAFYTEAF
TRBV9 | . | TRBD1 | ASSRGQDFLNGYT
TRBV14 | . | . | ASSQPQQRNTEAF
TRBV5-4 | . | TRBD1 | ASNPRQGYNEQF
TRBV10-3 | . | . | AISGQPPGRYGYT
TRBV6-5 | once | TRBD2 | ASSYSTSGGPDTQY
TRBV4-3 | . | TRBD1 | ASSQAFTDRVNEKLF
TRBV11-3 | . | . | ASSPGPDTQY
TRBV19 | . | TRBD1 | ASSTPDREFQPQH
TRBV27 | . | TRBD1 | ASSFPTGGTGGTYEQY
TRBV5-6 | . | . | ASSWAPTGVDGYT
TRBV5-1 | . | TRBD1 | ASSDVGTGVYNEQF
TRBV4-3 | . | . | ASSQERTGLWHNEQF
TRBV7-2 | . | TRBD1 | ASSLDRESSYEQY
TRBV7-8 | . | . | ASSLGPRRGPEFCTDTQY
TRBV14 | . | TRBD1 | ASSQVPGTGAVYGYT
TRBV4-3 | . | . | ASSQEGGAPYEQY
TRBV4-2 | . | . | ASSQDFSTDTQY
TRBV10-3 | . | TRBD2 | AIRPGLAGVYNEQF
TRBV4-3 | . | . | ASSQVKGRGTNEQF
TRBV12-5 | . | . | ASGLPSGGLGFGGELF
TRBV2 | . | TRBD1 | ASSEGAGRQGDGYT
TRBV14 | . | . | ASSPRTGDEQY
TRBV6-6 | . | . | ASSYGATSTDTQY
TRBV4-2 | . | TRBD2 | ASSQVSGTTDTQY
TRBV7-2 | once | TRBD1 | ASSFDRGGENEQF
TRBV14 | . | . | ASPGRRNTEAF
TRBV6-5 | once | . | ASSYGGPDTQY
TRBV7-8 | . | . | ASSLAPVGDLGETQY
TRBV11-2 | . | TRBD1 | ASSLAPDRGWGYT
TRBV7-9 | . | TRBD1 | ASSLAFDRGRHSPLH